Each of the 22 T cell receptor beta chains below was sequenced from the same sample in a study of technical replicates of blood from several donors. Using immunoSEQ multiplex PCR, the repertoire was profiled, and TCRdb retains in-frame clones only, with some absent. Of 75,000 to 95,000 clones in the sample, around 93% were seen once. Specimen: T cells isolated from PBMCs. The receptor set was obtained from a human donor in good health.

V usage is TRBV11-3 and J usage is TRBJ1-6; the D gene is possibly TRBD1 (5 bases). Germline V gene data show CDR1 as SGHNT and CDR2 as YENEEA. The length of the CDR3 is 14 residues. The V end lost 4 bases, the J end lost 8 bases, and 12 bases lay between the germline ends. In DNA, the CDR3 is TGTGCCAGCAGCTCCTGGCCGGGGGATTCACCCCTCCACTTT. Its translation is CASSSWPGDSPLHF. Based on the CDR3 plus reference TRBV11-3 and TRBJ1-6, the full variable domain is EAGVVQSPRYKIIEKKQPVAFWCNPISGHNTLYWYLQNLGQGPELLIRYENEEAVDDSQLPKDRFSAERLKGVDSTLKIQPAELGDSAVYLCASSSWPGDSPLHFGNGTRLTVT.

This chain uses TRBV7-9 with TRBJ2-7; perhaps TRBD2 as D (6 bases). V was shortened by 9 bases and J by 0 bases, with 15 bases between the two germline ends. Germline assignment: CDR1 SEHNR and CDR2 FQNEAQ (reference sequence). This CDR3 is 14 amino acids long. The CDR3 nucleotides are TGTGCCAGTTTTAGCGGATATAGCTCCTACGAGCAGTACTTC. It translates to CASFSGYSSYEQYF.

The count of this clone is one. The rearrangement links TRBV27 to TRBJ2-5; tentatively, D is TRBD2 (5 bases). The ends were cut back, 5 bases at V and 4 bases at J, with 8 bases in the middle. The CDR3 is 12 residues long. From germline, CDR1 is MNHEY and CDR2 SMNVEV (reference sequence). CDR3 residues: CASSGSRETQYF. CDR3 DNA: TGTGCCAGCAGTGGGAGTAGAGAGACCCAGTACTTC.

The chain carries TRBV27 and TRBJ2-3, with TRBD2 identical over 10 bases. From germline, CDR1 is MNHEY and CDR2 SMNVEV (reference sequence). V was pared by 6 bases and J by 9 bases, with 9 bases of the junction left unmatched. There are 14 residues in the CDR3. CDR3 sequence (DNA): TGTGCCAGCAGAAGCGGGGGGGCAGGGAGAACGCAGTATTTT. Protein sequence: CASRSGGAGRTQYF.

The chain employs TRBV30 and TRBJ2-5, with unresolved D. Trimming shortened V by 2 bases and J by 5 bases, and 6 bases separated the two germline ends. The germline V gene encodes CDR1 GTSNPN and CDR2 SVGIG (reference sequence). This CDR3 is 11 amino acids long. DNA for the CDR3: TGTGCCTGGAGTCTTAGTGAGACCCAGTACTTC. This translates into CAWSLSETQYF.

This chain links TRBV10-3 with TRBJ2-7, with D perhaps matching TRBD2 (5 bases). Trimming cost V 2 bases and J 2 bases, with 10 bases left between them. The CDR3 spans 14 residues. From germline, CDR1 is ENHRY and CDR2 SYGVKD. CDR3: CAISEGLATYEQYF. CDR3 DNA sequence: TGTGCCATCAGTGAGGGTCTAGCCACCTACGAGCAGTACTTC.

The chain links TRBV28 to TRBJ1-3; no firm D call. This CDR3 comprises 15 residues. V was cut by 8 bases and J by 0 bases, with 14 bases left in between. Per the germline V gene, CDR1 is MDHEN and CDR2 is SYDVKM. This CDR3 is CASLSPSFSGNTIYF. In nucleotides, the CDR3 is TGTGCCAGCCTTTCACCGAGTTTCTCTGGAAACACCATATATTTT.

This sequence joins TRBV6-6 and TRBJ2-1, with D possibly being TRBD1 (5 bases). This CDR3 has 16 residues. Trimming stripped 0 bases from V and 0 bases from J, with 9 bases between. Germline V gives CDR1 MNHNY, CDR2 SVGAGI (reference sequence). CDR3 in amino acids: CASSYSGQGSYNEQFF. The CDR3 bases are TGTGCCAGCAGTTACTCTGGGCAGGGCTCCTACAATGAGCAGTTCTTC.

V gene TRBV18 combines with J gene TRBJ2-5; 13 bases line up with TRBD2. Trimming cost V 2 bases and J 1 base; bases outside gene matches: 7. The CDR3 covers 18 residues. Germline V gene sequence: CDR1 KGHSH, CDR2 LQKENI. The CDR3 reads CASSPEGLAGPTQETQYF. CDR3 nucleotides: TGTGCCAGCTCACCAGAGGGACTAGCGGGGCCTACCCAAGAGACCCAGTACTTC.

This sequence joins TRBV12-5 and TRBJ2-7; D is uncertain. The germline V and J ends were trimmed by 3 bases and 2 bases, with 14 bases remaining between them. The CDR3 is 15 residues long. CDR1 LGHNT and CDR2 FRNRAP come from the germline V gene. CDR3 DNA: TGTGCTAGTGGTTTAAACTCCCTTTCGCCCTACGAGCAGTACTTC. It codes for CASGLNSLSPYEQYF. The whole variable domain, filled in from reference TRBV12-5 and TRBJ2-7, reads DARVTQTPRHKVTEMGQEVTMRCQPILGHNTVFWYRQTMMQGLELLAYFRNRAPLDDSGMPKDRFSAEMPDATLATLKIQPSEPRDSAVYFCASGLNSLSPYEQYFGPGTRLTVT.

The gene calls are TRBV6-6 and TRBJ2-1, with a possible D match to TRBD2 (6 bases). CDR1 MNHNY and CDR2 SVGAGI come from the germline V gene (reference sequence). Trimming stripped 2 bases from V and 6 bases from J, with 17 bases between. The CDR3 has 16 residues. Here the CDR3 DNA reads TGTGCCAGCAGTTACCTCCTACGGGAGATTACCAATGAGCAGTTCTTC. Its protein product is CASSYLLREITNEQFF.

The genes are TRBV4-1 and TRBJ2-2, with TRBD2 as a possible D gene (7 bases). Germline V CDR1 and CDR2: MGHRA, YSYEKL. V was pared by 4 bases and J by 3 bases, with 12 bases between. This CDR3 is built from 15 residues. Written as DNA, the CDR3 is TGCGCCAGCAGCCGAAAGGGGGGGGACACCGGGGAGCTGTTTTTT. This codes for CASSRKGGDTGELFF.

The V and J genes are TRBV2 and TRBJ2-7; 8 positions agree with TRBD1. The CDR3 consists of 16 residues. The germline V gene encodes CDR1 SNHLY and CDR2 FYNNEI. Trimming took 4 bases from V and 5 from J; bases not matched to a gene: 13. CDR3 sequence: CASSVSRTGMMDEQYF. CDR3 bases: TGTGCCAGCAGTGTAAGCAGGACAGGGATGATGGACGAGCAGTACTTC. Drawing the rest from reference TRBV2 and TRBJ2-7, the complete variable domain is EPEVTQTPSHQVTQMGQEVILRCVPISNHLYFYWYRQILGQKVEFLVSFYNNEISEKSEIFDDQFSVERPDGSNFTLKIRSTKLEDSAMYFCASSVSRTGMMDEQYFGPGTRLTVT.

The rearrangement joins TRBV28 to TRBJ2-1, with 8 nucleotides matching TRBD2. CDR1 MDHEN and CDR2 SYDVKM come from the germline V gene. With 3 bases clipped from V and 5 bases from J, the junction kept 9 bases outside the gene matches. There are 16 residues in the CDR3. CDR3 residues: CASSFFSSGPNNEQFF. CDR3 in DNA: TGTGCCAGCAGTTTTTTCTCTAGCGGGCCGAACAATGAGCAGTTCTTC. The variable domain in full, with the rest retrieved from reference TRBV28 and TRBJ2-1, is DVKVTQSSRYLVKRTGEKVFLECVQDMDHENMFWYRQDPGLGLRLIYFSYDVKMKEKGDIPEGYSVSREKKERFSLILESASTNQTSMYLCASSFFSSGPNNEQFFGPGTRLTVL.

V usage is TRBV12-5 and J usage is TRBJ1-5, with a tentative D call TRBD1 (5 bases). CDR3 size: 16 residues. Germline-derived CDR1 and CDR2 are LGHNT and FRNRAP. Trimming removed 6 bases from V and 1 base from J, with 16 bases in between. The CDR3 protein is CASGAREVESNQPQHF. The CDR3 DNA follows: TGTGCTAGTGGGGCCAGGGAGGTGGAAAGCAATCAGCCCCAGCATTTT.

The chain joins TRBV5-8 to TRBJ2-5, with 8 bases that match TRBD2. Germline trimming cut 0 bases from V and 6 bases from J; bases unmatched to any gene: 10. Germline CDR1 reads SGHTS; CDR2 reads YDEGEE. The length of the CDR3 is 16 residues. CDR3 region: CASSLGLASANQTQYF. CDR3 in DNA: TGTGCCAGCAGCTTGGGACTAGCGTCCGCCAATCAGACCCAGTACTTC.

This clone was picked up one time. CDR3 protein: CASSRVAGGRTDTQYF. CDR3 in DNA: TGTGCCAGCAGCCGGGTAGCGGGGGGGCGGACAGATACGCAGTATTTT. The chain uses TRBV11-3 and TRBJ2-3; 11 bases line up with TRBD2. Germline V gene data show CDR1 as SGHNT and CDR2 as YENEEA. V trimming: 5 bases; J trimming: 3 bases; junction bases outside the gene matches: 7. The CDR3 is 16 residues long.

The chain uses TRBV11-3 and TRBJ1-1; 7 nucleotides agree with TRBD1. The CDR3 covers 15 residues. V lost 5 bases, J lost 3 bases, and 9 bases stayed unmatched. Germline CDR1 and CDR2: SGHNT and YENEEA. CDR3 sequence (DNA): TGTGCCAGCAGCCAGAGACAGGGTTTGGACACTGAAGCTTTCTTT. Encoded protein: CASSQRQGLDTEAFF.

The J gene is TRBJ1-1, the V gene TRBV11-2; a possible D gene is TRBD1 (6 bases). This CDR3 has 16 residues. The V gene's germline CDR1 is SGHAT and CDR2 FQNNGV. Trimming removed 1 base from V and 1 base from J, with 13 bases in between. CDR3 loop: CASSLGGRGRNTEAFF. The CDR3 DNA reads as TGTGCCAGCAGCTTAGGCGGCAGGGGACGGAACACTGAAGCTTTCTTT.

This CDR3 reads CASSLGAGIEQYF. Written as DNA, the CDR3 is TGTGCCAGCAGCTTAGGGGCGGGAATCGAGCAGTACTTC. This chain joins TRBV7-9 and TRBJ2-7, with a tentative D call TRBD2 (6 bases). Trimming took 1 base from V and 6 from J, leaving 10 bases between them. CDR1 and CDR2 from the germline V gene are SEHNR and FQNEAQ (reference sequence). CDR3 length: 13 amino acids.

This sequence joins TRBV6-1 and TRBJ2-7, with 13 bases matching TRBD2. V dropped 6 bases and J dropped 6; count of bases not matched to a gene: 8. There are 15 residues in the CDR3. CDR1 MNHNS and CDR2 SASEGT come from the germline V gene. The CDR3 loop reads CASRDRGLAGFEQYF. In nucleotides, the CDR3 is TGTGCCAGCAGGGACCGGGGACTAGCGGGATTCGAGCAGTACTTC.

CDR3 sequence: CAISVEGGANYGYTF. The CDR3 DNA reads TGTGCCATCAGTGTAGAGGGAGGGGCAAACTATGGCTACACCTTC. This chain links TRBV10-3 with TRBJ1-2; D possibly corresponds to TRBD1 (5 bases). The CDR3 totals 15 residues. The germline V gene encodes CDR1 ENHRY and CDR2 SYGVKD. V lost 4 bases and J 2 bases, leaving 14 bases between the germline ends.